These 9 T cell receptor beta chains were sequenced from one sample in a study of regulatory T cells in long-lasting Graves disease. Relying on iRepertoire HTBI primers and Arm-PCR of CDR3 regions, the team built TCR beta libraries. MiXCR, run by TCRdb on the multiplex PCR reads, gives a single entry per CDR3 protein. Of around 420,000 distinct CDR3 sequences in the sample, about 16% were seen once. Time point given: newly diagnosed GD, antithyroid drugs for less than 3 months. RNA extracted from PBMCs served as the sequencing template. This specimen was peripheral blood mononuclear cells (PBMCs), taken at new diagnosis, from a patient treated with antithyroid drugs. The receptors derive from a female donor with Graves disease.

This clonotype has ten or more counts. The CDR3 DNA is TGTGCCAGCAGCTTAGCACATAACACTGAAGCTTTCTTT. Protein sequence: CASSLAHNTEAFF. The V gene is TRBV7-9, the J gene TRBJ1-1; D not certain. The CDR3 extends over 13 amino acids. V was pared by 0 bases and J by 2 bases, with 4 bases between. CDR1 is SEHNR and CDR2 is FQNEAQ in the germline V gene (reference sequence).

This clonotype was seen at least ten times. One end of the junction fails to match germline, which may point to a read error. J is TRBJ1-1 and V is TRBV6-2 or TRBV6-3; D gene ambiguous. Germline CDR1 and CDR2: MNHEY and SVGEGT. This CDR3 has 15 amino acids. CDR3 DNA sequence: TGTGCCAGCAGTCACTCCTTCCAGGCTAACACTGAAGCTTTCTTT. Its protein is CASSHSFQANTEAFF.

CDR3 residues: CAIKTATNTGELFF. CDR3 DNA: TGTGCCATCAAAACAGCGACCAACACCGGGGAGCTGTTTTTT. The chain has TRBV10-3 and TRBJ2-2; no definite D call. Germline V gene sequence: CDR1 ENHRY, CDR2 SYGVKD. The length of the CDR3 is 14 residues. The V end lost 7 bases, the J end lost 2 bases, and 11 bases lay between the germline ends.

This clonotype was counted ten times or more. The chain links TRBV20-1 to TRBJ1-1, with 8 bases lining up with TRBD1. After removal of 0 bases from V and 5 bases from J, the junction contained 8 bases not matched to a gene. Germline V lookup: CDR1 DFQATT, CDR2 SNEGSKA (reference sequence). This CDR3 has 15 residues. In nucleotides, the CDR3 is TGCAGTGCTAGAGATCACCAGGGGGCACGTACTGAAGCTTTCTTT. Translation gives CSARDHQGARTEAFF.

This clonotype has at least ten counts. This rearrangement joins TRBV11-2 to TRBJ2-3, with D perhaps being TRBD1 or TRBD2 (6 bases each). Germline CDR1 is SGHAT and CDR2 is FQNNGV. With 1 base removed from V and 7 bases from J, the gap between germline ends came to 15 bases. CDR3 size: 15 residues. The CDR3 is CASSLVGGPAHTQYF. CDR3 in DNA: TGTGCCAGCAGCTTAGTTGGGGGGCCCGCCCATACGCAGTATTTT.

This clonotype was observed at least ten times. The CDR3 reads CASSYDDRVGEQYF. CDR3 DNA: TGTGCCAGCAGCTATGACGACAGGGTCGGCGAGCAGTACTTC. The chain combines TRBV11-2 with TRBJ2-7; TRBD1 matches 7 bases. Germline loops: CDR1 SGHAT, CDR2 FQNNGV. The CDR3 has 14 amino acids. Losses at the gene ends were 4 bases for V and 6 bases for J; bases not matched to a gene: 9.

This clonotype was counted at least ten times. The J gene is TRBJ2-2, the V gene TRBV7-8; 8 nucleotides agree with TRBD2. The germline V gene encodes CDR1 SGHVS and CDR2 FQNEAQ. V lost 7 bases, J lost 6 bases, and 13 bases stayed unmatched. This CDR3 region has 16 residues. The CDR3 sequence: CASIQGGTSYAGELFF. DNA for the CDR3: TGTGCCAGCATCCAAGGGGGGACTAGTTATGCCGGGGAGCTGTTTTTT.

This clonotype has ten or more counts. The gene calls are TRBV7-9 and TRBJ2-7; D not resolved. This CDR3 has 11 residues. V was cut by 5 bases and J by 5 bases, with 7 bases left in between. The germline CDR1 and CDR2 sequences are SEHNR and FQNEAQ (reference sequence). DNA of the CDR3: TGTGCCAGCAGCCAAAATGACGAGCAGTACTTC. Its protein product is CASSQNDEQYF. Full variable domain (remainder filled in from reference TRBV7-9 and TRBJ2-7): DTGVSQNPRHKITKRGQNVTFRCDPISEHNRLYWYRQTLGQGPEFLTYFQNEAQLEKSRLLSDRFSAERPKGSFSTLEIQRTEQGDSAMYLCASSQNDEQYFGPGTRLTVT.

This clonotype came up many times. The genes are TRBV7-9 and TRBJ2-3; TRBD2 matches 9 bases. The V segment lost 10 bases and the J segment 8 bases; nucleotides outside the gene matches: 10. Germline CDR1 SEHNR, CDR2 FQNEAQ (reference sequence). This CDR3 is 13 amino acids long. The DNA of the CDR3 is TGTGCCACCCGGGCGGGAGGGCCAGGTACGCAGTATTTT. Protein: CATRAGGPGTQYF. Full variable domain (remainder filled in from reference TRBV7-9 and TRBJ2-3): DTGVSQNPRHKITKRGQNVTFRCDPISEHNRLYWYRQTLGQGPEFLTYFQNEAQLEKSRLLSDRFSAERPKGSFSTLEIQRTEQGDSAMYLCATRAGGPGTQYFGPGTRLTVL.